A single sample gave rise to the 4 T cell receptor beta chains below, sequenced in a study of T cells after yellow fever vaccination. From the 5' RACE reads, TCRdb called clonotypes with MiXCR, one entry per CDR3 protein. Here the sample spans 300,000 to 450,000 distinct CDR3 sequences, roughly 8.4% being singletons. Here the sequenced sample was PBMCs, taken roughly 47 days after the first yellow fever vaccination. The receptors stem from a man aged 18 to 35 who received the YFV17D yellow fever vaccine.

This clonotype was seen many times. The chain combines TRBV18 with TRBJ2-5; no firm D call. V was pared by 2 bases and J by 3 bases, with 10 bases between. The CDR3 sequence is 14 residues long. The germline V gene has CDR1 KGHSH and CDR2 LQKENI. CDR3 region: CASSPSYLEETQYF. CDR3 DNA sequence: TGTGCCAGCTCACCATCTTATCTAGAAGAGACCCAGTACTTC.

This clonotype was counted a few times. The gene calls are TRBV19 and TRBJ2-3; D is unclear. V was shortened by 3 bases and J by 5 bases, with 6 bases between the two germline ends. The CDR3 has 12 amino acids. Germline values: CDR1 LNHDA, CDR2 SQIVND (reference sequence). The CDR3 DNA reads TGTGCCAGTAGTATTCTGGGAGATACGCAGTATTTT. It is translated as CASSILGDTQYF. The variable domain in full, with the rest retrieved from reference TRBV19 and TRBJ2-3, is DGGITQSPKYLFRKEGQNVTLSCEQNLNHDAMYWYRQDPGQGLRLIYYSQIVNDFQKGDIAEGYSVSREKKESFPLTVTSAQKNPTAFYLCASSILGDTQYFGPGTRLTVL.

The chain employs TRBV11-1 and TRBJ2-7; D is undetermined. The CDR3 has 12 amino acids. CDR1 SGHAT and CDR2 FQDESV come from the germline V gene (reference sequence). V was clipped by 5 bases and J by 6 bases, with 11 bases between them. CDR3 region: CASSPRSLEQYF. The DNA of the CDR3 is TGTGCCAGCAGCCCCCGGAGTCTCGAGCAGTACTTC.

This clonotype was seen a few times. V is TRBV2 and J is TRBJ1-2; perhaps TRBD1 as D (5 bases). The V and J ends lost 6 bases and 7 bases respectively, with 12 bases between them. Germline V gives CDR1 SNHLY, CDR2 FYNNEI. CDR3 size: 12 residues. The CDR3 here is CASRKTDFGYTF. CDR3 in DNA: TGTGCCAGCAGAAAGACAGATTTTGGCTACACCTTC.